Given below is one T cell receptor (beta chain) in context. What it recognizes is unknown. Trimming shortened V by 4 bases and J by 3 bases, and 13 bases separated the two germline ends. Germline CDR1 SQVTM, CDR2 ANQGSEA. This CDR3 is 14 amino acids long. The data originate from a study of T cell repertoires in cytomegalovirus infection. Study-wide results and limits: Clonotypes of TCR beta that were HLA-C-restricted and CMV-specific dominated the ex vivo response. Individuals carrying CMV plus the relevant HLA were identified by cumulative frequency of public TCR beta families.

TCRdb called the reads again in MiXCR, with one record for every CDR3 protein. This table holds around 290,000 distinct CDR3 sequences, around 25% found once. Sequenced input: PBMCs. The receptor comes from a human donor in good health (CMV status not recorded). Some clones in this sample may be carry-over from other donors' samples. The chain recombines TRBV29-1 with TRBJ2-1; tentative D call: TRBD2 (6 bases). Here the CDR3 DNA reads TGCAGCGTTGCAAAGGAGGGCAGCTACAATGAGCAGTTCTTC. Protein product: CSVAKEGSYNEQFF.